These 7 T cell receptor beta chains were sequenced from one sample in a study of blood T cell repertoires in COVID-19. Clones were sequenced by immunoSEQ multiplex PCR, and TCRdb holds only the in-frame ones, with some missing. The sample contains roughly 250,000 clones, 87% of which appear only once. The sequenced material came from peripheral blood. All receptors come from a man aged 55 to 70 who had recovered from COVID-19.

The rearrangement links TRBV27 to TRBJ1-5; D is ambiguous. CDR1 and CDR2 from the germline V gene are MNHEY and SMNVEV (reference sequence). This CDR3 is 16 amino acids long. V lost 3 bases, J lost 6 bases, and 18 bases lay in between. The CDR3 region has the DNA TGTGCCAGCAGTTTTTTGAGTTCTCGGGGAATTCAGCCCCAGCATTTT. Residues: CASSFLSSRGIQPQHF.

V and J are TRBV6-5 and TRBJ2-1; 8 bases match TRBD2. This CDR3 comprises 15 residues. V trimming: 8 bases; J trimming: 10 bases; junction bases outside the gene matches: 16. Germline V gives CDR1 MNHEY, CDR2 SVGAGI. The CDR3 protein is CASRSERGNFAEQFF. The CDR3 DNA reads TGTGCCAGCCGATCTGAGCGGGGGAATTTTGCCGAGCAGTTCTTC.

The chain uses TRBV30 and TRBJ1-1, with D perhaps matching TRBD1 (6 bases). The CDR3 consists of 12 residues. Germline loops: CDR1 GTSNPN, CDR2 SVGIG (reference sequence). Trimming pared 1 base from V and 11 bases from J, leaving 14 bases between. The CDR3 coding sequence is TGTGCCTGGAGTGGGGCAGACAGGTGGGCTTTCTTT. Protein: CAWSGADRWAFF.

The CDR3 DNA is TGTGCCAGCAGCTTAATGGGGGGGCACAACACCGGGGAGCTGTTTTTT. Protein product: CASSLMGGHNTGELFF. The chain joins TRBV7-2 to TRBJ2-2, with D possibly TRBD2 on 7 matching bases. This CDR3 is 16 amino acids long. Germline V gene data show CDR1 as SGHTA and CDR2 as FQGNSA. Trimming shortened V by 2 bases and J by 2 bases, and 12 bases separated the two germline ends.

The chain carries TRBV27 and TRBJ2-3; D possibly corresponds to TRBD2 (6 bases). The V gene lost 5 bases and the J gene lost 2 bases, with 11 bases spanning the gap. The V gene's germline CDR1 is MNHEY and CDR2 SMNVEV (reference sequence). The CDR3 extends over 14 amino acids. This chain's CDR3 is CASSTRTNTDTQYF. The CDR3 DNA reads TGTGCCAGCAGTACCCGGACTAACACAGATACGCAGTATTTT.

The CDR3 loop is CASGGLGYTEAFF. As DNA, the CDR3 is TGTGCTAGTGGTGGGCTGGGCTACACTGAAGCTTTCTTT. The chain recombines TRBV12-5 with TRBJ1-1; D gene ambiguous. V dropped 5 bases and J dropped 3 bases, with 10 bases sitting between them. The CDR3 loop spans 13 amino acids. In germline, CDR1 is LGHNT, CDR2 FRNRAP.

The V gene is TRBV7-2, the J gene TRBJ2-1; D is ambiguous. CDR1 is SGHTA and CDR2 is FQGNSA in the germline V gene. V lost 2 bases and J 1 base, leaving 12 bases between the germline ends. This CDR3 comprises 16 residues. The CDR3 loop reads CASSLRLTTSYNEQFF. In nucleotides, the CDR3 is TGTGCCAGCAGCTTAAGGTTAACTACTTCCTACAATGAGCAGTTCTTC.